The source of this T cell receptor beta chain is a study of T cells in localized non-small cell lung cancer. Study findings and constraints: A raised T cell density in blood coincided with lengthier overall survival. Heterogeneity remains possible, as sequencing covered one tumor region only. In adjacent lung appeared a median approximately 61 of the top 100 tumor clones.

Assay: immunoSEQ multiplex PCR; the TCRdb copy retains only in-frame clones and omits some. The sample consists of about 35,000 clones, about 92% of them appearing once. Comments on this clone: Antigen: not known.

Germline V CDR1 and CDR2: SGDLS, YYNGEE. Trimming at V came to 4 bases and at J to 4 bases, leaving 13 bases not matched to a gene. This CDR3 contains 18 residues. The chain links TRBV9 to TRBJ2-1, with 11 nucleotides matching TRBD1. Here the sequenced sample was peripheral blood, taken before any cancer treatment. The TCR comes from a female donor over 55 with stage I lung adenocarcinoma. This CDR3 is CASSRGQGAVRAYNEQFF. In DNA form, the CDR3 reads TGTGCCAGCAGCCGAGGACAGGGGGCGGTCAGGGCGTACAATGAGCAGTTCTTC.